Given below is one TCR beta chain in context. The antigen remains undetermined. Losses at the gene ends were 6 bases for V and 3 bases for J; bases not matched to a gene: 5. Germline loops: CDR1 SQVTM, CDR2 ANQGSEA. This CDR3 has 14 residues. This entry belongs to a study of cytomegalovirus exposure and HLA in healthy donors. PCR used 60 Vbeta primers and 13 Jbeta primers. Some clones are missing from TCRdb's copy, which holds only in-frame ones; the method was immunoSEQ multiplex PCR. The table records roughly 150,000 clones, more than 60% of them present only once. Study observations and caveats: A later look showed TCR association rates differing by HLA locus, highest for DRB1 and lowest for HLA-C. Later on, a genetic analysis was performed. It linked a missense variant in DCLRE1C with V- and J-gene trimming of TCR beta. Within a later analysis, the majority of CMV-associated TCR beta chains appeared HLA-restricted.

This rearrangement joins TRBV29-1 to TRBJ1-3; 10 nucleotides align to TRBD1. The TCR comes from a man younger than 40 in good health and CMV-seropositive. Sequencing was done on a sample of PBMCs. As DNA, the CDR3 is TGCAGCGTCCAGACAGGGGGCAGTGGAAACACCATATATTTT. It encodes CSVQTGGSGNTIYF. Combining the CDR3 with reference TRBV29-1 and TRBJ1-3 gives the whole variable domain SAVISQKPSRDICQRGTSLTIQCQVDSQVTMMFWYRQQPGQSLTLIATANQGSEATYESGFVIDKFPISRPNLTFSTLTVSNMSPEDSSIYLCSVQTGGSGNTIYFGEGSWLTVV.